This TCR beta chain was observed in a study of blood T cell repertoires in COVID-19. Across the study: Sites in the United States, Italy and Spain provided acute and convalescent COVID-19 samples.

The protocol was immunoSEQ multiplex PCR, while the TCRdb copy is restricted to in-frame clones and leaves out a portion. The table shows some 100,000 clones, with around 85% occurring only once. V dropped 1 base and J dropped 5 bases, with 9 bases sitting between them. The CDR3 has 13 amino acids. Germline assignment: CDR1 LGHDT and CDR2 YNNKEL (reference sequence). The sequencing sample was made of peripheral blood. The TCR comes from a man aged 45-65 years with active or convalescent COVID-19. The rearrangement uses TRBV3-1 (or the pseudogene TRBV3-2) and TRBJ2-7; no definite D call. The CDR3 protein is CASSQGLSDEQYF. Here the CDR3 DNA reads TGTGCCAGCAGCCAAGGTTTGTCGGACGAGCAGTACTTC.